These 18 T cell receptor beta chains were sequenced from one sample in a study of Ad26.COV2.S vaccination and SARS-CoV-2 variants. TCRdb's copy holds only in-frame clones and misses some; the assay was immunoSEQ multiplex PCR. This table has approximately 480,000 clones, 70% to 90% appearing once. The treatment was: some 20 received Ad26.COV2.S at low or high dose, single or two shots; 5 received placebo; per-sample allocation not given. Samples analyzed were those drawn on day 63 after the first vaccine or placebo injection. Sequenced here: peripheral blood, sampled in a trial of Ad26.COV2.S vaccine versus placebo. These receptors were taken from a person aged 18 to 65 who received the Ad26.COV2.S COVID-19 vaccine or a placebo.

The chain is built from TRBV14 and TRBJ2-7; TRBD2 is a possible D gene (6 bases). The ends were cut back, 1 base at V and 7 bases at J, with 14 bases in the middle. The CDR3 spans 14 residues. Germline lookup yields CDR1 SGHDN and CDR2 FVKESK. This CDR3 reads CASSQARQRGEQYF. Here the CDR3 DNA reads TGTGCCAGCAGCCAAGCACGTCAACGGGGGGAGCAGTACTTC.

The J gene is TRBJ2-1, the V gene TRBV30; perhaps TRBD2 as D (7 bases). V was cut by 3 bases and J by 8 bases, with 20 bases left in between. Looked up from germline, CDR1 is GTSNPN and CDR2 is SVGIG (reference sequence). This CDR3 spans 15 amino acids. The chain's CDR3 is CAWRGGGEASDEQFF. The CDR3 DNA is TGTGCCTGGAGAGGGGGGGGAGAAGCTTCCGATGAGCAGTTCTTC.

The CDR3 region is CASRTSGSTNEQFF. The CDR3 DNA is TGTGCCAGCAGGACTAGCGGGAGTACCAATGAGCAGTTCTTC. The chain is built from TRBV27 and TRBJ2-1; 12 nucleotides agree with TRBD2. Trimming at V came to 6 bases and at J to 6 bases, leaving 3 bases not matched to a gene. CDR3 length: 14 residues. Germline CDR1 is MNHEY and CDR2 is SMNVEV (reference sequence).

The chain combines TRBV6-2 or TRBV6-3 with TRBJ2-2; 7 bases fit TRBD1. The CDR3 is 16 amino acids. V dropped 0 bases and J dropped 6; count of bases not matched to a gene: 7. The germline gives CDR1 MNHEY, CDR2 SVGEGT. The CDR3 DNA follows: TGTGCCAGCAGTTACTCGACAGGGTTCTCCCCCGGGGAGCTGTTTTTT. Translating gives CASSYSTGFSPGELFF.

The chain combines TRBV29-1 with TRBJ2-7, with TRBD1 identical over 7 bases. The CDR3 is made up of 13 amino acids. V shed 4 bases and J 1 base; nucleotides not matched to a gene: 4. Germline-derived CDR1 and CDR2 are SQVTM and ANQGSEA. CDR3 residues: CSVVRGLSYEQYF. The CDR3 DNA is TGCAGCGTTGTGAGGGGGCTTTCCTACGAGCAGTACTTC.

The chain combines TRBV19 with TRBJ2-3; 7 nucleotides match TRBD1. This CDR3 comprises 14 residues. Germline CDR1 is LNHDA and CDR2 is SQIVND (reference sequence). The V segment lost 5 bases and the J segment 2 bases; nucleotides outside the gene matches: 4. Here the CDR3 reads CASSGDRFTDTQYF. As DNA, the CDR3 is TGTGCCAGTAGTGGGGACAGATTCACAGATACGCAGTATTTT.

The chain couples TRBV29-1 to TRBJ2-2, with D possibly being TRBD1 (5 bases). CDR1 SQVTM and CDR2 ANQGSEA come from the germline V gene. V was clipped by 7 bases and J by 5 bases, with 11 bases between them. This CDR3 region has 12 residues. CDR3 coding DNA: TGCAGCGCGAACCAGGGAACCGGGGAGCTGTTTTTT. Translating it yields CSANQGTGELFF.

The chain uses TRBV29-1 and TRBJ2-7; 7 bases agree with TRBD1. V shed 4 bases and J 3 bases; nucleotides not matched to a gene: 6. The germline gives CDR1 SQVTM, CDR2 ANQGSEA. The CDR3 has 13 residues. CDR3 amino acids: CSVGTRQGYEQYF. In DNA form, the CDR3 reads TGCAGCGTTGGGACAAGACAGGGCTACGAGCAGTACTTC.

This chain joins TRBV6-5 and TRBJ2-1; the match to TRBD2 covers 13 bases. V lost 6 bases and J lost 7; bases outside the gene matches: 6. The germline gives CDR1 MNHEY, CDR2 SVGAGI. This CDR3 spans 15 amino acids. The CDR3 DNA sequence: TGTGCCAGCAGGGTAACTAGCGGGAGGGGAAATGAGCAGTTCTTC. Protein product: CASRVTSGRGNEQFF.

V and J are TRBV28 and TRBJ2-7, with TRBD2 matching over 9 bases. The CDR3 covers 13 residues. Losses at the gene ends were 8 bases for V and 6 bases for J; bases not matched to a gene: 8. Germline V gene data show CDR1 as MDHEN and CDR2 as SYDVKM. The CDR3 reads CASRLAGLSEQYF. CDR3 nucleotides: TGTGCCAGCCGGCTAGCGGGATTGTCCGAGCAGTACTTC.

The rearrangement joins TRBV11-2 to TRBJ1-3; D not resolved. The CDR3 totals 13 residues. V was shortened by 0 bases and J by 9 bases, with 9 bases between the two germline ends. Per germline, CDR1 SGHAT and CDR2 FQNNGV. The CDR3 DNA follows: TGTGCCAGCAGCTTAGATAGTCTGGGCACCATATATTTT. Translating gives CASSLDSLGTIYF.

The table lists this clone with a few counts. The chain is built from TRBV19 and TRBJ2-5; no definite D call. In germline, CDR1 is LNHDA, CDR2 SQIVND (reference sequence). The CDR3 is 14 amino acids. V lost 1 base and J lost 5, with 11 bases in between. The CDR3 sequence is CASSIGASKETQYF. CDR3 DNA sequence: TGTGCCAGTAGTATAGGGGCCAGCAAGGAGACCCAGTACTTC.

The rearrangement joins TRBV7-8 to TRBJ1-3, with TRBD1 as a possible D gene (5 bases). CDR1 is SGHVS and CDR2 is FQNEAQ in the germline V gene. The ends were cut back, 4 bases at V and 4 bases at J, with 14 bases in the middle. The CDR3 is 15 amino acids. CDR3 coding DNA: TGTGCCAGCAGCTCGAGGGGACGGCGCGGAAACACCATATATTTT. It specifies CASSSRGRRGNTIYF.

Written as DNA, the CDR3 is TGCGCCAGCAGCCAAGATGTGGGGGATGGCTACACCTTC. It specifies CASSQDVGDGYTF. The J gene is TRBJ1-2, the V gene TRBV4-3; a possible D gene is TRBD1 (5 bases). This CDR3 comprises 13 residues. CDR1 is LGHNA and CDR2 is YSLEER in the germline V gene. V gave up 0 bases and J gave up 6 bases, with 8 bases separating them.

The chain carries TRBV27 and TRBJ2-3; possible D gene TRBD1, 7 bases. V lost 5 bases, J lost 2 bases, and 14 bases lay in between. The CDR3 has 15 amino acids. The germline V gene has CDR1 MNHEY and CDR2 SMNVEV (reference sequence). The CDR3 protein is CASSPGDRITDTQYF. The CDR3 DNA reads as TGTGCCAGCAGTCCGGGGGACAGAATCACAGATACGCAGTATTTT.

This chain uses TRBV5-8 with TRBJ1-1; TRBD1 matches at 8 bases. The CDR3 spans 16 residues. Germline CDR1 reads SGHTS; CDR2 reads YDEGEE. J was trimmed by 5 bases and V by 0 bases; bases with no gene match: 9. CDR3 coding DNA: TGTGCCAGCAGCTTGGGGACAGGGAGGGGTAAAACTGAAGCTTTCTTT. Protein: CASSLGTGRGKTEAFF.

The chain joins TRBV5-1 to TRBJ1-1; TRBD1 aligns across 7 bases. This CDR3 has 16 amino acids. Trimming cost V 0 bases and J 4 bases; bases outside gene matches: 9. CDR1 is SGHRS, CDR2 YFSETQ, per germline. The CDR3 region is CASSLGDRERGTEAFF. CDR3 DNA sequence: TGCGCCAGCAGCTTGGGAGACAGGGAACGAGGCACTGAAGCTTTCTTT.

This clone was observed a single time. CDR3 bases: TGTGCCAGCAGCCTCCCCGAAAGGCCTAGCTCCTACAATGAGCAGTTCTTC. Translating it yields CASSLPERPSSYNEQFF. The V gene is TRBV3-1 (or the pseudogene TRBV3-2), the J gene TRBJ2-1; D gene ambiguous. The CDR3 has 17 amino acids. Per germline, CDR1 LGHDT and CDR2 YNNKEL (reference sequence). With 4 bases removed from V and 0 bases from J, the gap between germline ends came to 16 bases.